This TCR beta chain came from a study of tumor and adjacent non-tumor tissue in lung cancer. Across the whole study: The cohort had roughly 12 adenocarcinoma, a couple of squamous cell and 1 small cell patients.

Study-wide points: Compared with tumor, normal lung showed significantly lower TCR diversity.

The ends were cut back, 5 bases at V and 0 bases at J, with 11 bases in the middle. This CDR3 spans 15 amino acids. Germline V gene lookup returns CDR1 MDHEN and CDR2 SYDVKM. A modified ARM-PCR protocol with three rounds of nested PCR amplified TCRbeta. From the multiplex PCR reads, TCRdb called clonotypes with MiXCR, one entry per CDR3 protein. The sample carries 91,000 or so distinct CDR3 sequences, around 71% recorded once. The template was RNA from unsorted bulk tissue. This clonotype appeared a few times. The antigen is undetermined. Sequenced: lung tumor tissue. This chain links TRBV28 with TRBJ2-1; no clear D. The receptor's source is a man aged 55-75 years with non-small cell lung cancer. The CDR3 DNA is TGTGCCAGCAGTCCCATAGCTGGCTCCTACAATGAGCAGTTCTTC. This translates into CASSPIAGSYNEQFF.